These 27 T cell receptor beta chains share one sample of origin, sequenced in a study of shared clonotypes between healthy human individuals. Only in-frame clones appear in the TCRdb table, and some are missing; sequencing was by immunoSEQ multiplex PCR. The sample has about 2.3 million clones, 93% seen once; the top ten hold about 0.39%. Sequencing was performed on naive CD4+ T cells from PBMCs. The subset was: CD45RA+ positively selected. These TCRs come from a man aged 18 to 30 in good health. Some clones in this sample may be carry-over from other donors' samples.

The CDR3 spells CASSFNTGFQETQYF. In DNA, the CDR3 is TGCGCCAGCAGCTTTAATACAGGGTTCCAAGAGACCCAGTACTTC. V and J are TRBV5-1 and TRBJ2-5; D perhaps matches TRBD1 (6 bases). The ends were cut back, 2 bases at V and 1 base at J, with 12 bases in the middle. The CDR3 contains 15 residues. Germline-derived CDR1 and CDR2 are SGHRS and YFSETQ.

The chain employs TRBV30 and TRBJ1-1; a weak D match, TRBD1 (5 bases). The CDR3 extends over 14 amino acids. Germline lookup yields CDR1 GTSNPN and CDR2 SVGIG (reference sequence). V was shortened by 3 bases and J by 0 bases, with 11 bases between the two germline ends. CDR3 in amino acids: CAWRRGTMNTEAFF. CDR3 nucleotide sequence: TGTGCCTGGAGAAGGGGAACAATGAACACTGAAGCTTTCTTT.

The rearrangement uses TRBV6-6 and TRBJ2-7; TRBD1 agrees at 8 bases. Trimming at V came to 3 bases and at J to 2 bases, leaving 6 bases not matched to a gene. Per the germline V gene, CDR1 is MNHNY and CDR2 is SVGAGI (reference sequence). The CDR3 is 15 residues long. The CDR3 loop is CASSYAAGGTYEQYF. For the CDR3, the DNA is TGTGCCAGCAGTTATGCGGCAGGGGGCACCTACGAGCAGTACTTC.

The V and J genes are TRBV15 and TRBJ2-3, with unresolved D. Between the trimmed V and J ends, which lost 1 base and 1 base, there was a span of 9 bases. The CDR3 length is 15 residues. Germline lookup yields CDR1 LNHNV and CDR2 YYDKDF (reference sequence). As DNA, the CDR3 is TGTGCCACCAGCAGAGTGGCGGTACGCACAGATACGCAGTATTTT. It yields the protein CATSRVAVRTDTQYF.

The chain combines TRBV5-1 with TRBJ2-7; a weak D match, TRBD1 (7 bases). Trimming stripped 4 bases from V and 1 base from J, with 18 bases between. This CDR3 contains 16 residues. Germline CDR1 is SGHRS and CDR2 is YFSETQ. The CDR3 loop is CASSLRGAGGSYEQYF. The CDR3 DNA is TGCGCCAGCAGCCTGCGGGGAGCAGGGGGATCCTACGAGCAGTACTTC. Using reference TRBV5-1 and TRBJ2-7 for the parts outside the CDR3, the full variable domain is KAGVTQTPRYLIKTRGQQVTLSCSPISGHRSVSWYQQTPGQGLQFLFEYFSETQRNKGNFPGRFSGRQFSNSRSEMNVSTLELGDSALYLCASSLRGAGGSYEQYFGPGTRLTVT.

The chain recombines TRBV28 with TRBJ1-3; D gene unclear. This CDR3 has 11 residues. V shed 8 bases and J shed 7 bases, with 9 bases lying between them. CDR1 MDHEN and CDR2 SYDVKM come from the germline V gene. The CDR3 region is CASVTVNTIYF. The CDR3 nucleotides read TGTGCCAGCGTTACCGTGAACACCATATATTTT.

The genes are TRBV5-4 and TRBJ2-2; TRBD1 agrees at 7 bases. Losses at the gene ends were 4 bases for V and 14 bases for J; bases not matched to a gene: 8. Germline CDR1 reads SGHNT; CDR2 reads YYREEE (reference sequence). The CDR3 runs 12 residues. The CDR3 sequence is CASSPRQGELFF. The CDR3 DNA sequence: TGTGCCAGCAGCCCGAGACAGGGTGAACTGTTTTTT.

This chain uses TRBV19 with TRBJ2-7; D is unresolved. Trimming shortened V by 8 bases and J by 4 bases, and 21 bases separated the two germline ends. The length of the CDR3 is 15 residues. Germline CDR1 reads LNHDA; CDR2 reads SQIVND (reference sequence). CDR3 protein: CASRPSTGRSYEQYF. DNA of the CDR3: TGTGCCAGTCGGCCTTCAACGGGCAGGAGTTACGAGCAGTACTTC.

This chain links TRBV18 with TRBJ2-3, with 13 bases matching TRBD2. Trimming took 5 bases from V and 5 from J; bases not matched to a gene: 10. This CDR3 region has 17 residues. Germline V gene sequence: CDR1 KGHSH, CDR2 LQKENI. CDR3 region: CASSAIQGLAGEDTQYF. CDR3 DNA sequence: TGTGCCAGCTCAGCGATACAAGGACTAGCGGGAGAAGATACGCAGTATTTT.

The rearrangement links TRBV7-6 to TRBJ1-3; a possible D gene is TRBD1 (5 bases). The germline V gene encodes CDR1 SGHVS and CDR2 FNYEAQ. The CDR3 covers 20 residues. The V gene lost 1 base and the J gene lost 0 bases, with 22 bases spanning the gap. The CDR3 DNA follows: TGTGCCAGCAGCTTAGTCTTCGGCGCTCGAGAGGGGTCCTCTGGAAACACCATATATTTT. It codes for CASSLVFGAREGSSGNTIYF.

The genes are TRBV7-9 and TRBJ1-3, with D hard to call. This CDR3 region has 17 residues. The germline CDR1 and CDR2 sequences are SEHNR and FQNEAQ (reference sequence). The ends were cut back, 5 bases at V and 0 bases at J, with 17 bases in the middle. CDR3 coding DNA: TGTGCCAGCAGCCCGAGGTCGTTTCCCCTCTCTGGAAACACCATATATTTT. Residues: CASSPRSFPLSGNTIYF.

This chain links TRBV28 with TRBJ2-6; D assignment may be TRBD1 or TRBD2 (5 bases each). The CDR3 length is 13 residues. V was shortened by 7 bases and J by 12 bases, with 16 bases between the two germline ends. Germline loops: CDR1 MDHEN, CDR2 SYDVKM. As DNA, the CDR3 is TGTGCCAGCACCCTTCAATCTGGGGGCGTCCTGACTTTC. This sequence encodes CASTLQSGGVLTF.

The V call is TRBV2, the J call TRBJ1-4; no clear D gene. The V and J ends lost 0 bases and 0 bases respectively, with 8 bases between them. The CDR3 is 16 amino acids. Per the germline V gene, CDR1 is SNHLY and CDR2 is FYNNEI. The CDR3 nucleotides read TGTGCCAGCAGTGAAGCGTGGGGTGCAACTAATGAAAAACTGTTTTTT. This gives the protein CASSEAWGATNEKLFF.

CDR3 sequence: CAGRQWGQDTGYTF. CDR3 bases: TGTGCCGGACGCCAATGGGGACAGGATACAGGCTACACCTTC. The V gene is TRBV19, the J gene TRBJ1-2, with 8 bases identical to TRBD1. There are 14 residues in the CDR3. Germline CDR1 and CDR2: LNHDA and SQIVND (reference sequence). The V gene end was trimmed by 11 bases and the J gene end by 8 bases; junction bases not matched to a gene: 16.

The chain has TRBV7-2 and TRBJ1-4, with a weak D call TRBD1 (6 bases). The V gene's germline CDR1 is SGHTA and CDR2 FQGNSA. The CDR3 sequence is 15 residues long. Trimming removed 1 base from V and 6 bases from J, with 12 bases in between. DNA of the CDR3: TGTGCCAGCAGCTTAGACGGGGGGCGGGATGAAAAACTGTTTTTT. Protein sequence: CASSLDGGRDEKLFF.

CDR3 sequence reads: CASSEFLRAATQYF. DNA of the CDR3: TGTGCCAGCAGTGAATTCTTGCGGGCGGCTACGCAGTATTTT. The rearrangement joins TRBV2 to TRBJ2-3, with D possibly being TRBD2 (5 bases). V lost 2 bases to trimming and J lost 8 bases, with 14 bases between them. Germline V gene lookup returns CDR1 SNHLY and CDR2 FYNNEI. This CDR3 comprises 14 residues.

The chain employs TRBV5-1 and TRBJ2-7; TRBD2 is a possible D gene (5 bases). The V gene lost 5 bases and the J gene lost 2 bases, with 11 bases spanning the gap. Looked up from germline, CDR1 is SGHRS and CDR2 is YFSETQ. The CDR3 length is 13 residues. The CDR3 region has the DNA TGCGCCAGCAGACCTGACGGGGCCTACGAGCAGTACTTC. Protein sequence: CASRPDGAYEQYF. The full variable domain, rest sourced from reference TRBV5-1 and TRBJ2-7, is KAGVTQTPRYLIKTRGQQVTLSCSPISGHRSVSWYQQTPGQGLQFLFEYFSETQRNKGNFPGRFSGRQFSNSRSEMNVSTLELGDSALYLCASRPDGAYEQYFGPGTRLTVT.

This clone was detected only a few times. The chain is built from TRBV27 and TRBJ1-2, with D tentatively TRBD1 (6 bases). The germline gives CDR1 MNHEY, CDR2 SMNVEV (reference sequence). Trimming left V 6 bases short and J 4 bases short, with 12 bases between. The CDR3 has 13 amino acids. CDR3 nucleotide sequence: TGTGCCAGCAGCACAACAGGGATCTATGGCTACACCTTC. Its protein product is CASSTTGIYGYTF.

This chain joins TRBV6-5 and TRBJ1-4; maybe TRBD1 (5 bases). Trimming cost V 8 bases and J 7 bases, with 17 bases left between them. The germline V gene has CDR1 MNHEY and CDR2 SVGAGI. The CDR3 has 14 amino acids. The CDR3 is CASGVKGAGEKLFF. CDR3 DNA sequence: TGTGCCAGCGGGGTTAAAGGGGCCGGTGAAAAACTGTTTTTT.

The CDR3 nucleotides read TGTGCCAGCAGTGAAGTCGGGACAGGCGGCTACAATGAGCAGTTCTTC. Translated, it gives CASSEVGTGGYNEQFF. This sequence joins TRBV25-1 and TRBJ2-1; 8 bases are shared with TRBD1. The V and J ends lost 2 bases and 3 bases, in that order; junction bases with no gene match: 6. The CDR3 runs to 16 residues. From germline, CDR1 is MGHDK and CDR2 SYGVNS.

The chain uses TRBV7-3 and TRBJ2-1, with 7 bases that match TRBD2. From germline, CDR1 is SGHTA and CDR2 FQGTGA. CDR3 length: 16 residues. The J segment lost 0 bases and the V segment lost 4 bases, leaving 6 bases of the junction unmatched. CDR3 nucleotide sequence: TGTGCCAGCAGCTCTCAACTAGCGCCCTCCTACAATGAGCAGTTCTTC. This codes for CASSSQLAPSYNEQFF.

This chain connects TRBV5-1 to TRBJ2-1; D unresolved. Germline V gene lookup returns CDR1 SGHRS and CDR2 YFSETQ. Trimming cost V 3 bases and J 4 bases, with 17 bases left between them. The CDR3 has 16 residues. The DNA for the CDR3 is TGCGCCAGCAGCTCGAAGCCCGCGTCTGAATACAATGAGCAGTTCTTC. It specifies CASSSKPASEYNEQFF.

V and J are TRBV2 and TRBJ1-4; 10 bases are a match to TRBD1. Losses at the gene ends were 6 bases for V and 4 bases for J; bases not matched to a gene: 8. CDR1 is SNHLY, CDR2 FYNNEI, per germline. The CDR3 is 16 residues long. The CDR3 sequence: CASRDRDRGINEKLFF. In nucleotides, the CDR3 is TGTGCCAGCAGGGACCGGGACAGGGGTATTAATGAAAAACTGTTTTTT.

The sample holds one count of this clone. This sample includes further DNA sequences coding for the same CDR3. V and J are TRBV4-1 and TRBJ2-3; TRBD2 aligns across 9 bases. J was trimmed by 6 bases and V by 3 bases; bases with no gene match: 4. The CDR3 is 14 residues long. Germline V CDR1 and CDR2: MGHRA, YSYEKL. CDR3 region: CASSQAGGRDTQYF. The CDR3 nucleotides read TGCGCCAGCAGCCAGGCGGGAGGGAGGGATACGCAGTATTTT.

The count of this clone is one. The chain carries TRBV9 and TRBJ2-1, with TRBD2 matching over 9 bases. CDR3 length: 18 amino acids. V shed 0 bases and J 12 bases; nucleotides not matched to a gene: 19. Germline loops: CDR1 SGDLS, CDR2 YYNGEE. The CDR3 reads CASSVANYGGTSRKGQFF. CDR3 sequence (DNA): TGTGCCAGCAGCGTAGCTAATTACGGGGGGACTAGCCGGAAGGGGCAGTTCTTC.

The genes are TRBV19 and TRBJ2-2; D might be TRBD2 (5 bases). The V end lost 8 bases, the J end lost 2 bases, and 9 bases lay between the germline ends. CDR3 size: 13 residues. CDR1 is LNHDA and CDR2 is SQIVND in the germline V gene (reference sequence). CDR3 region: CASLLVNTGELFF. CDR3 in DNA: TGTGCCAGTTTACTAGTAAACACCGGGGAGCTGTTTTTT.

Comments on this clone: The sample contains more than one DNA sequence encoding this CDR3. This chain links TRBV7-9 with TRBJ2-3; D might be TRBD2 (6 bases). Trimming pared 3 bases from V and 5 bases from J, leaving 6 bases between. The CDR3 is 12 amino acids. The V gene's germline CDR1 is SEHNR and CDR2 FQNEAQ (reference sequence). In DNA, the CDR3 is TGTGCCAGCAGCTTGGAGGGAGATACGCAGTATTTT. It codes for CASSLEGDTQYF.